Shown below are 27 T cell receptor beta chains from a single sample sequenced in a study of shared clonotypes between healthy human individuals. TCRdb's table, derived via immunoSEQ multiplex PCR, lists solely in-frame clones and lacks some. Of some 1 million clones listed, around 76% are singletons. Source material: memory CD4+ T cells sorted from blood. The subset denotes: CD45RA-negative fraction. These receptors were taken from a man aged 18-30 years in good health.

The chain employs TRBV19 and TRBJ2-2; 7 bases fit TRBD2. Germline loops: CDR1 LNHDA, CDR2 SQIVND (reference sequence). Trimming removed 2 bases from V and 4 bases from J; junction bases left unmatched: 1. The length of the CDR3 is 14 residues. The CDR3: CASSIREGTGELFF. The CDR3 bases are TGTGCCAGTAGTATAAGGGAGGGCACCGGGGAGCTGTTTTTT.

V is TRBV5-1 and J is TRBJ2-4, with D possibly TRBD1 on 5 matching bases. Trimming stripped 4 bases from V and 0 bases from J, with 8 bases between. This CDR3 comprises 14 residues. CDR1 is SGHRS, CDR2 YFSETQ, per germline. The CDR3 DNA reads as TGCGCCAGCAGCCCAGGGATAGCCAAAAACATTCAGTACTTC. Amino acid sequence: CASSPGIAKNIQYF.

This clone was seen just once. Written as DNA, the CDR3 is TGTGCCAGCAGCTTAAATGGCGGGTCCTACTACAATGAGCAGTTCTTC. It yields the protein CASSLNGGSYYNEQFF. The V call is TRBV5-4, the J call TRBJ2-1, with a possible D match to TRBD2 (5 bases). The V end lost 2 bases, the J end lost 3 bases, and 15 bases lay between the germline ends. The germline gives CDR1 SGHNT, CDR2 YYREEE (reference sequence). CDR3 length equals 16 residues.

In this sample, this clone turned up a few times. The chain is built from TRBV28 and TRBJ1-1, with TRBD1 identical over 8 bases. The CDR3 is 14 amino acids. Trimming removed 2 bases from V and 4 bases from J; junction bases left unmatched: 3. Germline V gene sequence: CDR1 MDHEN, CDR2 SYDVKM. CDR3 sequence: CASSLVQGGTEAFF. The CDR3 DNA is TGTGCCAGCAGTTTAGTACAGGGGGGCACTGAAGCTTTCTTT.

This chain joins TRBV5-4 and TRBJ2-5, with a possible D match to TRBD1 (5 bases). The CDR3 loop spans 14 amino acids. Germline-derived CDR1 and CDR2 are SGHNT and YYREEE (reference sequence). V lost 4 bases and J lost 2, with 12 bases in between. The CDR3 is CASSPRTNQETQYF. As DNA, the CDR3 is TGTGCCAGCAGCCCAAGGACAAATCAAGAGACCCAGTACTTC.

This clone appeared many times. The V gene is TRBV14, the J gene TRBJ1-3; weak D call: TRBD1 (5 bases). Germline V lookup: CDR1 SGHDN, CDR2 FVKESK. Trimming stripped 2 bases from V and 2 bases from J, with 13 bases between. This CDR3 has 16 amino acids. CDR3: CASSQFFPGTGNTIYF. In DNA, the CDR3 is TGTGCCAGCAGCCAATTTTTTCCAGGGACTGGAAACACCATATATTTT. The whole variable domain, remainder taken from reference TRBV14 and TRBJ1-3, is EAGVTQFPSHSVIEKGQTVTLRCDPISGHDNLYWYRRVMGKEIKFLLHFVKESKQDESGMPNNRFLAERTGGTYSTLKVQPAELEDSGVYFCASSQFFPGTGNTIYFGEGSWLTVV.

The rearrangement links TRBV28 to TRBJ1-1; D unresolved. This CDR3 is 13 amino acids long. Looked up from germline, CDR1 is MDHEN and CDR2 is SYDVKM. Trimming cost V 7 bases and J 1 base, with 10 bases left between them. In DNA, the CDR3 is TGTGCCAGCATCTACCAGGCGAACACTGAAGCTTTCTTT. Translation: CASIYQANTEAFF. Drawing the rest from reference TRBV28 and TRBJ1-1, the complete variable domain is DVKVTQSSRYLVKRTGEKVFLECVQDMDHENMFWYRQDPGLGLRLIYFSYDVKMKEKGDIPEGYSVSREKKERFSLILESASTNQTSMYLCASIYQANTEAFFGQGTRLTVV.

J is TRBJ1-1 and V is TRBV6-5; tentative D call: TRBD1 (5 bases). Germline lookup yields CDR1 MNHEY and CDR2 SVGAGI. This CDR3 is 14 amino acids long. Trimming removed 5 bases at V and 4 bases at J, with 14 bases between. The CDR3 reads CASSQVGLTTEAFF. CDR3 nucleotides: TGTGCCAGCAGTCAGGTGGGACTCACCACTGAAGCTTTCTTT.

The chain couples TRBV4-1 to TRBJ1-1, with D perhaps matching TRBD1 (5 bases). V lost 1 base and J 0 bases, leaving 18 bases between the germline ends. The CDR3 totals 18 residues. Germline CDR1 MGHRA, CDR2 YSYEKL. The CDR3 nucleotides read TGCGCCAGCAGCCAAGGGGCGATAGGGGTGCTCATGAACACTGAAGCTTTCTTT. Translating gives CASSQGAIGVLMNTEAFF.

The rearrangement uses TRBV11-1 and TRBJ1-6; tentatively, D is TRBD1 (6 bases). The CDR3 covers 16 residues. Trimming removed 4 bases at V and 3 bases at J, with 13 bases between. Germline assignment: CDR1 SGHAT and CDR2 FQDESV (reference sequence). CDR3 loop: CASSSSTGGYNSPLHF. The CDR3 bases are TGTGCCAGCAGCTCTTCGACAGGCGGCTATAATTCACCCCTCCACTTT.

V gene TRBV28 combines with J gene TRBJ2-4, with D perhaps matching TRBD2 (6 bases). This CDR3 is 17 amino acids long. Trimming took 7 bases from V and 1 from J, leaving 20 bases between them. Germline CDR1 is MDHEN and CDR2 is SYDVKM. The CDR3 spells CASTTRDFRFAKNIQYF. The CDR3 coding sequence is TGTGCCAGCACTACTAGGGACTTTCGTTTCGCCAAAAACATTCAGTACTTC.

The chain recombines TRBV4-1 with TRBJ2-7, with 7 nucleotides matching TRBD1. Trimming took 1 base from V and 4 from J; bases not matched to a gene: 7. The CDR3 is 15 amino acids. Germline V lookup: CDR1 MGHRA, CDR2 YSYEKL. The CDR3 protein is CASSQAVGQEYEQYF. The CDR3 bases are TGCGCCAGCAGCCAAGCCGTAGGACAGGAATACGAGCAGTACTTC.

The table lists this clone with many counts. The chain's CDR3 is CASSGRSGQSYEQYF. The CDR3 DNA follows: TGTGCCAGCAGTGGACGATCGGGACAGTCCTACGAGCAGTACTTC. V gene TRBV6-1 combines with J gene TRBJ2-7, with 7 bases lining up with TRBD1. Trimming removed 4 bases from V and 1 base from J; junction bases left unmatched: 7. Germline CDR1 MNHNS, CDR2 SASEGT. The CDR3 has 15 residues.

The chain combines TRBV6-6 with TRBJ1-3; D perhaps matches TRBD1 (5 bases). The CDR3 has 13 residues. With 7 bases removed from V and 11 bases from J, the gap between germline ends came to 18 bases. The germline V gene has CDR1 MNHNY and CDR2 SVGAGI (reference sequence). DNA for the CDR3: TGTGCCAGCATGCCAGGGTCCCATACGGCCATATATTTT. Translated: CASMPGSHTAIYF.

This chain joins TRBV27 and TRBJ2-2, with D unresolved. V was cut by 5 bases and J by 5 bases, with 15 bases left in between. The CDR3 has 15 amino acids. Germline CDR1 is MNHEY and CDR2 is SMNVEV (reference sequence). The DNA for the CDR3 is TGTGCCAGCAGTGGTCTAGTAACATGGACCGGGGAGCTGTTTTTT. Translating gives CASSGLVTWTGELFF.

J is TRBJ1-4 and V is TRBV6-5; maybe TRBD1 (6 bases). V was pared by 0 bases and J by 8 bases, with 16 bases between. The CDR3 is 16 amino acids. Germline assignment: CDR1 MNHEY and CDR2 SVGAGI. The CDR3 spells CASSYSSGGAGEKLFF. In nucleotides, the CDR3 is TGTGCCAGCAGTTACTCGTCCGGGGGCGCGGGAGAAAAACTGTTTTTT.

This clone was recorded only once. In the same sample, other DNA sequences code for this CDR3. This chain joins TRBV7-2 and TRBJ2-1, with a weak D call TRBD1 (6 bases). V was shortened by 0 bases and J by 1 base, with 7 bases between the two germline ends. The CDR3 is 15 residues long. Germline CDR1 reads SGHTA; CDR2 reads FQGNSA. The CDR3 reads CASSLAQGSYNEQFF. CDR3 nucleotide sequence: TGTGCCAGCAGCTTAGCACAGGGTTCCTACAATGAGCAGTTCTTC.

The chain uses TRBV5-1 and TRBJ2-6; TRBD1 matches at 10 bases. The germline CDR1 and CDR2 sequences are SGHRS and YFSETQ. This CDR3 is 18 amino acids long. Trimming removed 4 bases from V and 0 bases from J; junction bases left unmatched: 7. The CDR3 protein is CASSRTTGGGSGANVLTF. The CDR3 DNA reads TGCGCCAGCAGCAGGACGACAGGGGGCGGCTCTGGGGCCAACGTCCTGACTTTC.

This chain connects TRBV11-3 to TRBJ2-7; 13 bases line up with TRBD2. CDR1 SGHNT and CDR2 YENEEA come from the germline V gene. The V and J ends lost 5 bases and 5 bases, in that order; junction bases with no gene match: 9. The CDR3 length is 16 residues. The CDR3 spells CASSLRTSGSFDEQYF. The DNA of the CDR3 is TGTGCCAGCAGCCTCCGGACTAGCGGGAGCTTTGACGAGCAGTACTTC.

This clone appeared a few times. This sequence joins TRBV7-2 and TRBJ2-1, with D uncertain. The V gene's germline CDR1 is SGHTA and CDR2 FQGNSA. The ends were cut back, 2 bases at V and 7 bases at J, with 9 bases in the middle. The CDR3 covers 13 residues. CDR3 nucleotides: TGTGCCAGCAGCTTAAGAAGCTGGAATGAGCAGTTCTTC. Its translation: CASSLRSWNEQFF.

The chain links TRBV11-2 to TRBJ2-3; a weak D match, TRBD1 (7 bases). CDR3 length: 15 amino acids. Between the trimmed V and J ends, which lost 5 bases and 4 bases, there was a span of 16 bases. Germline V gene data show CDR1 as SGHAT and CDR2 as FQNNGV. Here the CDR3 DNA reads TGTGCCAGCAGCGCCGGGGCCAGGGGGGCAGATACGCAGTATTTT. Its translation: CASSAGARGADTQYF.

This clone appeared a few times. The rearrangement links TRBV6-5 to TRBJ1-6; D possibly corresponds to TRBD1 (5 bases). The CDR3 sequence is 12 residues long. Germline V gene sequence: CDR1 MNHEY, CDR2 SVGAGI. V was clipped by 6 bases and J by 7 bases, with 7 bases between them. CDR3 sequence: CASRRGNSPLHF. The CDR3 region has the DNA TGTGCCAGCAGACGGGGGAATTCACCCCTCCACTTT.

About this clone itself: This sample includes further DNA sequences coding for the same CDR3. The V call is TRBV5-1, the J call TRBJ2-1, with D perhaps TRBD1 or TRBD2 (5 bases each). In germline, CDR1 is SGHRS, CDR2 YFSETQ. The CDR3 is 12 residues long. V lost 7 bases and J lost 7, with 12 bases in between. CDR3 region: CASSGSGNEQFF. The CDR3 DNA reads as TGCGCCAGCTCGGGGTCAGGGAATGAGCAGTTCTTC. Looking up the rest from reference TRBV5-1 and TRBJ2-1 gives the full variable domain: KAGVTQTPRYLIKTRGQQVTLSCSPISGHRSVSWYQQTPGQGLQFLFEYFSETQRNKGNFPGRFSGRQFSNSRSEMNVSTLELGDSALYLCASSGSGNEQFFGPGTRLTVL.

The CDR3 DNA reads as TGTGCAAGTCGCTTAGTTCGGCTATCCCTTTTCTATGGCTACACCTTC. As protein: CASRLVRLSLFYGYTF. This chain joins TRBV12-2 and TRBJ1-2. TRBV12-2 is an annotated pseudogene. There are 16 residues in the CDR3.

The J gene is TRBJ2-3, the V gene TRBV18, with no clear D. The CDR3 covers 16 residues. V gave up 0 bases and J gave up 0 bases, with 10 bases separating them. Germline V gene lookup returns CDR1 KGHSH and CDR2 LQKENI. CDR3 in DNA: TGTGCCAGCTCACCACCCTTAAAGCATAGCACAGATACGCAGTATTTT. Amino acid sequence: CASSPPLKHSTDTQYF.

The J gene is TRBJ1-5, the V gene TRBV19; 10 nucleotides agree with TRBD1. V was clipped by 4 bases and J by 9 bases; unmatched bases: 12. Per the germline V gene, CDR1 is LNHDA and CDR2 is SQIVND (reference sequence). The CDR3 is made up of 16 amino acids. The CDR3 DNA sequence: TGTGCCAGTAGTACGGACGGGACAGGGGCTATTCGGCCCCAGCATTTT. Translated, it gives CASSTDGTGAIRPQHF.

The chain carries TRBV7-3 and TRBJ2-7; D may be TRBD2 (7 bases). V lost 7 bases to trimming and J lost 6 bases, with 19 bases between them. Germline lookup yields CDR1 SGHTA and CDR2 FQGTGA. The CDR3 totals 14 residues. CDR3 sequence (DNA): TGTGCCAGCAAACAAGGGGGGGCCGACAGCGAGCAGTACTTC. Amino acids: CASKQGGADSEQYF.